This T cell receptor (beta chain) emerged from a study of cytomegalovirus exposure and HLA in healthy donors. Overall study results and limits: In a later analysis, HLA-C alleles had the fewest associated TCRs, DRB1 alleles the most. Immune exposure information available was restricted to CMV serostatus. There was a cluster of highly shared sequence variants that was likely a sequencing artifact.

PCR employed 60 Vbeta and 13 Jbeta primers. The assay was immunoSEQ multiplex PCR, and TCRdb's table has in-frame clones only and misses some. The table lists 120,000 or so clones, around 79% of them singletons. In nominal health when sampled, donors likely had unrecorded immune exposures nonetheless. CDR3 length: 13 amino acids. Germline CDR1 and CDR2: SEHNR and FQNEAQ (reference sequence). Trimming took 0 bases from V and 8 from J, leaving 9 bases between them. As concerns this clone: Its cognate antigen is unknown.

The sequence came from a woman aged 40 to 50 in good health and CMV-seronegative. The sample taken for sequencing was PBMCs. The V call is TRBV7-9, the J call TRBJ2-3; D perhaps matches TRBD1 (5 bases). The CDR3 sequence is CASSLAGVATQYF. In DNA form, the CDR3 reads TGTGCCAGCAGCTTAGCAGGGGTTGCTACGCAGTATTTT. Full variable domain (remainder filled in from reference TRBV7-9 and TRBJ2-3): DTGVSQNPRHKITKRGQNVTFRCDPISEHNRLYWYRQTLGQGPEFLTYFQNEAQLEKSRLLSDRFSAERPKGSFSTLEIQRTEQGDSAMYLCASSLAGVATQYFGPGTRLTVL.